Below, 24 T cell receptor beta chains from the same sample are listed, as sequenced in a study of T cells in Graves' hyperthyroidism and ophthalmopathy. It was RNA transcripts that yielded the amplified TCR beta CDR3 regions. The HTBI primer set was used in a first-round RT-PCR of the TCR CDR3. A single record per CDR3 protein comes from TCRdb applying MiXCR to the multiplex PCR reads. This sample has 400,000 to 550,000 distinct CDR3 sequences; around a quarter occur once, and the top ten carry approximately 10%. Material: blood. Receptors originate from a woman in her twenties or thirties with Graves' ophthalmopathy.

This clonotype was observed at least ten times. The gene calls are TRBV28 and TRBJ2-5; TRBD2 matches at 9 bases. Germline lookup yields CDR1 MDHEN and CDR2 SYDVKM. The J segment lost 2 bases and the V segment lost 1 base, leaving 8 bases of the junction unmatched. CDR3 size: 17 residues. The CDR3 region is CASSLFLAGGPQETQYF. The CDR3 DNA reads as TGTGCCAGCAGTTTATTTCTTGCGGGGGGGCCTCAAGAGACCCAGTACTTC.

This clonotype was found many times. CDR3 amino acids: CASSLGTSGQETQYF. The CDR3 region has the DNA TGTGCCAGCAGTTTAGGGACTAGCGGGCAAGAGACCCAGTACTTC. This sequence joins TRBV27 and TRBJ2-5, with 12 bases fitting TRBD2. After removal of 2 bases from V and 2 bases from J, the junction contained 0 bases not matched to a gene. Germline CDR1 and CDR2: MNHEY and SMNVEV (reference sequence). The CDR3 loop spans 15 amino acids.

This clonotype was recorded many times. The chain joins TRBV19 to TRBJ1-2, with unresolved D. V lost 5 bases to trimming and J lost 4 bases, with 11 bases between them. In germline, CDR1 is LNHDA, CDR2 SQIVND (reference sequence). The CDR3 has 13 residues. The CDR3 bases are TGTGCCAGTAGTCTTCAAACTGCCTATGGCTACACCTTC. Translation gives CASSLQTAYGYTF.

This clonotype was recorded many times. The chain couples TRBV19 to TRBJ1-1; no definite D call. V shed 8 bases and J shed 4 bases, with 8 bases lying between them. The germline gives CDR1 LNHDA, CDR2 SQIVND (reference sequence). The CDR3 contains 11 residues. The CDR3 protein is CASLRGTEAFF. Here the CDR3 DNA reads TGTGCCAGTCTTCGGGGCACTGAAGCTTTCTTT.

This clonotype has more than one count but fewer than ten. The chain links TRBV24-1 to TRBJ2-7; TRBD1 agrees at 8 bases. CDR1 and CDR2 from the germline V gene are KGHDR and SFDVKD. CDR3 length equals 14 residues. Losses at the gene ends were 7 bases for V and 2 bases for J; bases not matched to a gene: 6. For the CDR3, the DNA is TGTGCCACCAGGGGACAGGAGGGTACCTACGAGCAGTACTTC. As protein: CATRGQEGTYEQYF.

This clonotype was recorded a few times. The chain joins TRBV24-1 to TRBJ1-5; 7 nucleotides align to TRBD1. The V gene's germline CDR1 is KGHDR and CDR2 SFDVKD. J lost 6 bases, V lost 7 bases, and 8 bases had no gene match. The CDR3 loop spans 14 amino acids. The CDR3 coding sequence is TGTGCCACCAGCGCAGGGGGAGGGGGTCAGCCCCAGCATTTT. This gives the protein CATSAGGGGQPQHF.

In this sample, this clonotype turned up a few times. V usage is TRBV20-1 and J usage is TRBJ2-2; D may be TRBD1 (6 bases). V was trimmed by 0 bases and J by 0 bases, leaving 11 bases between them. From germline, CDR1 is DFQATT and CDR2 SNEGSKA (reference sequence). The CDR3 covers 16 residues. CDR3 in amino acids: CSARDPTGSNTGELFF. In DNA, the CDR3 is TGCAGTGCTAGAGATCCAACAGGGTCGAACACCGGGGAGCTGTTTTTT.

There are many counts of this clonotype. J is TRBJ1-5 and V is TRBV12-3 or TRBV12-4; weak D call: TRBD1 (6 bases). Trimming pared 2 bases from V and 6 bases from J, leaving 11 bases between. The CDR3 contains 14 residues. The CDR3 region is CASSLIRGGQPQHF. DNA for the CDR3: TGTGCCAGCAGTTTAATCAGGGGAGGTCAGCCCCAGCATTTT.

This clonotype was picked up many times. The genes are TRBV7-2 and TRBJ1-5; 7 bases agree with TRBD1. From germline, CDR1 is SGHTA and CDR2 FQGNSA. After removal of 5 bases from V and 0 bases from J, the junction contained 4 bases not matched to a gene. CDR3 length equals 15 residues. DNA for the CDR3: TGTGCCAGCAGCACGGGACAGATTAGCAATCAGCCCCAGCATTTT. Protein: CASSTGQISNQPQHF.

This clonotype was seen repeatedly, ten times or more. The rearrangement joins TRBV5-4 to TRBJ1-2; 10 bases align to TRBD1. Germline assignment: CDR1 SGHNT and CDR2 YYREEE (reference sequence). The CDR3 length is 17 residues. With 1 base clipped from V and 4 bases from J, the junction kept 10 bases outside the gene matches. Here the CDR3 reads CASSLPEDRGISYGYTF. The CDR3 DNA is TGTGCCAGCAGCTTGCCGGAGGACAGGGGGATTTCCTATGGCTACACCTTC.

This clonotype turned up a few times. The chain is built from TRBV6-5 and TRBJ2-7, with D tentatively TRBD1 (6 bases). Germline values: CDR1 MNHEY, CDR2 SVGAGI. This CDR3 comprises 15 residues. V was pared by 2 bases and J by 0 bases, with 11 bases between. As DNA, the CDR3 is TGTGCCAGCAGTTACCGGATGGACAGCTCCTACGAGCAGTACTTC. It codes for CASSYRMDSSYEQYF.

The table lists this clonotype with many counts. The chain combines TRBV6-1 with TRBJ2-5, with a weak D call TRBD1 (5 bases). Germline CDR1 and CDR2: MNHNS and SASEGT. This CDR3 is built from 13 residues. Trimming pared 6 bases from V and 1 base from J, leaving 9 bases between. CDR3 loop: CASRDISQETQYF. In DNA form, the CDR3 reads TGTGCCAGCAGGGACATCTCCCAAGAGACCCAGTACTTC.

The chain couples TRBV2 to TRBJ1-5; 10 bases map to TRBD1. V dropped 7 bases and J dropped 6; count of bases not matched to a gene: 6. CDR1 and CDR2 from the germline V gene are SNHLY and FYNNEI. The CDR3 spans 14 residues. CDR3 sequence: CASNRDRGFQPQHF. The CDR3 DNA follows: TGTGCCAGCAACCGGGACAGGGGCTTTCAGCCCCAGCATTTT. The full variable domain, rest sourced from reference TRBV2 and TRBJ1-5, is EPEVTQTPSHQVTQMGQEVILRCVPISNHLYFYWYRQILGQKVEFLVSFYNNEISEKSEIFDDQFSVERPDGSNFTLKIRSTKLEDSAMYFCASNRDRGFQPQHFGDGTRLSIL.

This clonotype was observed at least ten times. The CDR3 sequence: CASSRQGAAETQYF. The CDR3 region has the DNA TGTGCCAGCAGTCGACAGGGGGCAGCGGAGACCCAGTACTTC. The chain couples TRBV6-1 to TRBJ2-5; 10 nucleotides line up with TRBD1. This CDR3 spans 14 amino acids. Per germline, CDR1 MNHNS and CDR2 SASEGT. The V and J ends lost 5 bases and 5 bases, in that order; junction bases with no gene match: 5.

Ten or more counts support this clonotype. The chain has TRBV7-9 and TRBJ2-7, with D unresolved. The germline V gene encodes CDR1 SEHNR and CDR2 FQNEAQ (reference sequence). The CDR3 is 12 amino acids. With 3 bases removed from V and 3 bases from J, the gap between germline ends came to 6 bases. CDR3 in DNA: TGTGCCAGCAGCTTTGCAGACTACGAGCAGTACTTC. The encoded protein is CASSFADYEQYF. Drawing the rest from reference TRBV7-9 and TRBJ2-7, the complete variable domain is DTGVSQNPRHKITKRGQNVTFRCDPISEHNRLYWYRQTLGQGPEFLTYFQNEAQLEKSRLLSDRFSAERPKGSFSTLEIQRTEQGDSAMYLCASSFADYEQYFGPGTRLTVT.

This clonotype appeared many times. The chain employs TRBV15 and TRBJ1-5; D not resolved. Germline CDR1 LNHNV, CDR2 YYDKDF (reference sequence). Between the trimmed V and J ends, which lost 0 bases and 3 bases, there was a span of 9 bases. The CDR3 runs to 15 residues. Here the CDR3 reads CATSRESHNNQPQHF. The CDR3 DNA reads TGTGCCACCAGCAGAGAATCGCACAACAATCAGCCCCAGCATTTT.

CDR3 sequence reads: CSARRHTGAGYTF. DNA of the CDR3: TGCAGTGCTAGAAGGCACACAGGGGCTGGCTACACCTTC. This chain links TRBV20-1 with TRBJ1-2; TRBD1 matches 7 bases. The germline V gene has CDR1 DFQATT and CDR2 SNEGSKA (reference sequence). V trimming: 2 bases; J trimming: 7 bases; junction bases outside the gene matches: 7. The CDR3 contains 13 residues.

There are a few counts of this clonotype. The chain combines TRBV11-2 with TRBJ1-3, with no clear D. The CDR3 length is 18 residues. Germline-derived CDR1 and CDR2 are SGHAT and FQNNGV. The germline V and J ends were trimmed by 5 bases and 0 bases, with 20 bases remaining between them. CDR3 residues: CASSPPGRVYFSGNTIYF. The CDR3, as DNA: TGTGCCAGCAGCCCACCCGGACGGGTCTATTTCTCTGGAAACACCATATATTTT.

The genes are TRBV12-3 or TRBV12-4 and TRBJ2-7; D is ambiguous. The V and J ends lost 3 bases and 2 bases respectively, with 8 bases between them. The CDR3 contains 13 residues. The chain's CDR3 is CASSFAQTYEQYF. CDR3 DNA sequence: TGTGCCAGCAGTTTTGCCCAGACCTACGAGCAGTACTTC.

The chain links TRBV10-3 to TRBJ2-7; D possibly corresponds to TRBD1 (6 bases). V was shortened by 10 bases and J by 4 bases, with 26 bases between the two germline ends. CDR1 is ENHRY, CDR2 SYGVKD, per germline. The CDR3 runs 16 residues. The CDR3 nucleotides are TGTGCCACCCGGGACACCTCAAGTATGGCAGTTTACGAGCAGTACTTC. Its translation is CATRDTSSMAVYEQYF.

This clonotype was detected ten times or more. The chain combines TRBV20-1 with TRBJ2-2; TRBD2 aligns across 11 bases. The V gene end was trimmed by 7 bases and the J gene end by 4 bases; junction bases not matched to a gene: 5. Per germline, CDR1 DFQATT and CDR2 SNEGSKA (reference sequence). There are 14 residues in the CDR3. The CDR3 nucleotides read TGCAGTGTAGCGGGGGGGCTGGGCACCGGGGAGCTGTTTTTT. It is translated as CSVAGGLGTGELFF.

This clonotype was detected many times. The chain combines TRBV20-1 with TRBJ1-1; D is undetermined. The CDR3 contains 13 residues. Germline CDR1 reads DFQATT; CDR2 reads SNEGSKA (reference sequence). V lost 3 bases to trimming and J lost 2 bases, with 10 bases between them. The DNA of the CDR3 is TGCAGTGCTAGGTGGCAGGAAAACACTGAAGCTTTCTTT. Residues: CSARWQENTEAFF.

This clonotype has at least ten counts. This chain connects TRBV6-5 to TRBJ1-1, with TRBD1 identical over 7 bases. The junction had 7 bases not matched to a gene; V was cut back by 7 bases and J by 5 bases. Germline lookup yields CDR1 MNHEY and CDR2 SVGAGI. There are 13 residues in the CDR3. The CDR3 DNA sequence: TGTGCCAGCACCACGACAGGGAAGACTGAAGCTTTCTTT. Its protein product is CASTTTGKTEAFF.

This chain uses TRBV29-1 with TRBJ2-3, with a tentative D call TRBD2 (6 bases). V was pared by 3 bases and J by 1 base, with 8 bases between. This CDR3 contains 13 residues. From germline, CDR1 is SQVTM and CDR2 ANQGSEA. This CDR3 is CSVEGGGTDTQYF. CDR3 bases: TGCAGCGTTGAGGGCGGGGGCACAGATACGCAGTATTTT.